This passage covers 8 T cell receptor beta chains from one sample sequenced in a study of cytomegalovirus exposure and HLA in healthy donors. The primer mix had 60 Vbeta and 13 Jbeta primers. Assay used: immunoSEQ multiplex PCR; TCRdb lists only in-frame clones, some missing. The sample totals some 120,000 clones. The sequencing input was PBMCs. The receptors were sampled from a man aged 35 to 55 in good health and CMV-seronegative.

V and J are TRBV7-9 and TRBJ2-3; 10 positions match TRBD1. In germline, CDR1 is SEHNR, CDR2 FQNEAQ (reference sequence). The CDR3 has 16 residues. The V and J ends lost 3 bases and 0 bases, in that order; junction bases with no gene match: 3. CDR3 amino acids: CASSFGTGASTDTQYF. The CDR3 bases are TGTGCCAGCAGCTTCGGGACAGGGGCTAGCACAGATACGCAGTATTTT. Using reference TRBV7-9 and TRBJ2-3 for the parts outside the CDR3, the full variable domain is DTGVSQNPRHKITKRGQNVTFRCDPISEHNRLYWYRQTLGQGPEFLTYFQNEAQLEKSRLLSDRFSAERPKGSFSTLEIQRTEQGDSAMYLCASSFGTGASTDTQYFGPGTRLTVL.

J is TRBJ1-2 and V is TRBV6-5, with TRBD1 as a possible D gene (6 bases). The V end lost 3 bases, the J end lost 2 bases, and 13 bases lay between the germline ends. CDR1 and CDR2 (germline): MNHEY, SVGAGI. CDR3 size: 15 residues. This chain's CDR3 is CASSYTTGPNYGYTF. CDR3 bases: TGTGCCAGCAGTTATACAACAGGGCCGAACTATGGCTACACCTTC.

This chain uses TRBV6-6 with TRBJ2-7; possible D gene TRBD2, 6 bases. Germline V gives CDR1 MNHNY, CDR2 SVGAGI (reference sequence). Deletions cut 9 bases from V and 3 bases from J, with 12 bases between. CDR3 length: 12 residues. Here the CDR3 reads CASVTGSYEQYF. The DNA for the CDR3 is TGTGCCAGTGTTACCGGGAGCTACGAGCAGTACTTC.

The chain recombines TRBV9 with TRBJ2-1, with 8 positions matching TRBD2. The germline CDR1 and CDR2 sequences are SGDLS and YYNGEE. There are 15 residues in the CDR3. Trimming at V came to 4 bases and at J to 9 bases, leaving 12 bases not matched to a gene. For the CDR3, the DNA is TGTGCCAGCAGCCAAGGAACTAGCGGCCTATCTGAGCAGTTCTTC. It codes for CASSQGTSGLSEQFF. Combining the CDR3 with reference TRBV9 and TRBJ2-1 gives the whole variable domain DSGVTQTPKHLITATGQRVTLRCSPRSGDLSVYWYQQSLDQGLQFLIQYYNGEERAKGNILERFSAQQFPDLHSELNLSSLELGDSALYFCASSQGTSGLSEQFFGPGTRLTVL.

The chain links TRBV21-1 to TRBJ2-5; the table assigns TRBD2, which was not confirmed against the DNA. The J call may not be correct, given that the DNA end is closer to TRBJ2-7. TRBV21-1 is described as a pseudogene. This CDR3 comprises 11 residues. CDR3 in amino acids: CASSKGHEQYF. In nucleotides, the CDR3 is TGTGCCAGCAGCAAAGGCCACGAGCAGTACTTC.

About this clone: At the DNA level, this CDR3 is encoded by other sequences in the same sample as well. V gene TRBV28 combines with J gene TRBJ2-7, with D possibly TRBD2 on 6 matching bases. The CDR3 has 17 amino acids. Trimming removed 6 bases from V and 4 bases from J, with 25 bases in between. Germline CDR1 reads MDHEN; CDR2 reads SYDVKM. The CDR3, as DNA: TGTGCCAGCAGGGGGGGTGGCGGGTTCCCCACGGGGTACGAGCAGTACTTC. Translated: CASRGGGGFPTGYEQYF.

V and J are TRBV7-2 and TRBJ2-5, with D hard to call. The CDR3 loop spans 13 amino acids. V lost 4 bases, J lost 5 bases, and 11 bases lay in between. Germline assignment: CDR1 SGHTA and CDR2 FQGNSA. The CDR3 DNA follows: TGTGCCAGCAGCTCCCCAGCCAGGGAGACCCAGTACTTC. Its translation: CASSSPARETQYF.

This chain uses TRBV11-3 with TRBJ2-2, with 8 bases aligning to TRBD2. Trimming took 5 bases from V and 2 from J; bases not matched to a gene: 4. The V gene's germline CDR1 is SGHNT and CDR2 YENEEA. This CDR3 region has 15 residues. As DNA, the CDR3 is TGTGCCAGCAGCCGACTAGCGCCTAACACCGGGGAGCTGTTTTTT. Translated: CASSRLAPNTGELFF.